One sample yielded the 29 T cell receptor beta chains listed below, sequenced in a study of PD-1 blockade in classical Hodgkin lymphoma. The method was immunoSEQ multiplex PCR; TCRdb's version includes in-frame clones alone and lacks a portion of them. This table has 40,000 to 45,000 clones, around four fifths appearing once. All the patients suffered relapse after autologous stem cell transplantation, and brentuximab vedotin exposure differed. The sequencing used peripheral blood mononuclear cells (PBMCs), collected at baseline. Receptor source: a human donor with classical Hodgkin lymphoma.

This clone has just a few counts. The V call is TRBV5-6, the J call TRBJ1-2, with TRBD1 matching 7 bases. J lost 6 bases, V lost 2 bases, and 10 bases had no gene match. Looked up from germline, CDR1 is SGHDT and CDR2 is YYEEEE. The CDR3 sequence is 15 residues long. The CDR3 loop reads CASSFITGDVDGYTF. The CDR3 DNA reads as TGTGCCAGCAGCTTTATCACAGGGGACGTCGATGGCTACACCTTC.

The chain links TRBV5-1 to TRBJ2-3, with D hard to call. V shed 4 bases and J shed 0 bases, with 6 bases lying between them. This CDR3 region has 13 residues. Germline V CDR1 and CDR2: SGHRS, YFSETQ. The CDR3 region has the DNA TGCGCCAGCAGCCGAGGCAGCACAGATACGCAGTATTTT. This sequence encodes CASSRGSTDTQYF. Full variable domain (missing parts from reference TRBV5-1 and TRBJ2-3): KAGVTQTPRYLIKTRGQQVTLSCSPISGHRSVSWYQQTPGQGLQFLFEYFSETQRNKGNFPGRFSGRQFSNSRSEMNVSTLELGDSALYLCASSRGSTDTQYFGPGTRLTVL.

This clone was counted between two and nine times. The chain carries TRBV27 and TRBJ1-2, with D unclear. The CDR3 has 13 residues. V was clipped by 4 bases and J by 8 bases, with 14 bases between them. Germline loops: CDR1 MNHEY, CDR2 SMNVEV (reference sequence). The CDR3 bases are TGTGCCAGCAGTTACACCCGACGGGGAGGCTACACCTTC. Residues: CASSYTRRGGYTF.

This rearrangement joins TRBV7-3 to TRBJ2-7; possibly TRBD1 for D (6 bases). Germline V gene data show CDR1 as SGHTA and CDR2 as FQGTGA. V was pared by 8 bases and J by 3 bases, with 26 bases between. The CDR3 is 17 amino acids. As DNA, the CDR3 is TGTGCCAGCCCTCCCAACAGGGAAATTTTACCCCACTACGAGCAGTACTTC. This encodes CASPPNREILPHYEQYF.

The chain combines TRBV15 with TRBJ2-3; D gene uncertain. This CDR3 has 15 amino acids. V was clipped by 0 bases and J by 5 bases, with 12 bases between them. Per the germline V gene, CDR1 is LNHNV and CDR2 is YYDKDF (reference sequence). The CDR3 sequence is CATSRDGLNGDTQYF. In DNA form, the CDR3 reads TGTGCCACCAGCAGAGATGGGCTTAACGGAGATACGCAGTATTTT. The complete variable domain, with remaining parts taken from reference TRBV15 and TRBJ2-3, reads DAMVIQNPRYQVTQFGKPVTLSCSQTLNHNVMYWYQQKSSQAPKLLFHYYDKDFNNEADTPDNFQSRRPNTSFCFLDIRSPGLGDTAMYLCATSRDGLNGDTQYFGPGTRLTVL.

The chain combines TRBV5-6 with TRBJ1-4, with D perhaps TRBD1 (5 bases). The ends were cut back, 0 bases at V and 5 bases at J, with 11 bases in the middle. Per germline, CDR1 SGHDT and CDR2 YYEEEE. The length of the CDR3 is 15 residues. CDR3 DNA: TGTGCCAGCAGCTTGGCCATCGCAGGGAATGAAAAACTGTTTTTT. Protein sequence: CASSLAIAGNEKLFF.

This chain connects TRBV19 to TRBJ2-7, with 10 nucleotides matching TRBD2. From germline, CDR1 is LNHDA and CDR2 SQIVND (reference sequence). Trimming at V came to 3 bases and at J to 3 bases, leaving 2 bases not matched to a gene. This CDR3 spans 14 amino acids. The CDR3 reads CASSISGGFYEQYF. The CDR3 region has the DNA TGTGCCAGTAGTATTAGCGGGGGGTTCTACGAGCAGTACTTC.

V and J are TRBV6-6 and TRBJ1-2, with no clear D. In germline, CDR1 is MNHNY, CDR2 SVGAGI (reference sequence). V dropped 6 bases and J dropped 4 bases, with 12 bases sitting between them. This CDR3 is 13 amino acids long. The CDR3 sequence: CASSTDASYGYTF. In DNA form, the CDR3 reads TGTGCCAGCAGCACGGACGCCTCCTATGGCTACACCTTC.

The genes are TRBV4-2 and TRBJ1-1; D ambiguous. Germline CDR1 and CDR2: LGHNA and YNFKEQ. The CDR3 is 13 amino acids. V lost 0 bases to trimming and J lost 7 bases, with 9 bases between them. The CDR3 sequence: CASSQDKVDEAFF. The DNA for the CDR3 is TGTGCCAGCAGCCAAGATAAGGTGGATGAAGCTTTCTTT.

This chain links TRBV6-5 with TRBJ2-7, with TRBD1 matching 10 bases. The CDR3 length is 15 residues. J gave up 7 bases and V 6 bases, and 12 bases lay outside the gene matches. Germline CDR1 and CDR2: MNHEY and SVGAGI. For the CDR3, the DNA is TGTGCCAGCAGCCTCCCCGGACAGGGGGGGTGGGAGCAGTACTTC. Its protein is CASSLPGQGGWEQYF.

This clone is labeled large. The J gene is TRBJ1-1, the V gene TRBV5-4, with 9 bases that match TRBD1. Germline assignment: CDR1 SGHNT and CDR2 YYREEE (reference sequence). Trimming at V came to 0 bases and at J to 9 bases, leaving 3 bases not matched to a gene. CDR3 length: 13 residues. The CDR3, as DNA: TGTGCCAGCAGCTTGGGGGGACAGGGTAAAGCTTTCTTT. This encodes CASSLGGQGKAFF.

The chain joins TRBV13 to TRBJ2-3; D unclear. The CDR3 covers 14 residues. Germline values: CDR1 PRHDT, CDR2 FYEKMQ (reference sequence). V lost 2 bases, J lost 4 bases, and 10 bases lay in between. As DNA, the CDR3 is TGTGCCAGCAGCTTATTGGTAGCACCAGATACGCAGTATTTT. This gives the protein CASSLLVAPDTQYF.

This chain connects TRBV21-1 to TRBJ1-1; the table's D call TRBD1 went unverified against the DNA. TRBV21-1 is noted as a pseudogene. The CDR3 covers 16 residues. The CDR3 coding sequence is TGTGCCAGCAGCCTCTACCCCAGGCCCTGGGACACTGAAGCTTTCTTT. Residues: CASSLYPRPWDTEAFF.

This clone was seen a handful of times. The chain uses TRBV7-6 and TRBJ1-4; 9 bases map to TRBD1. The CDR3 covers 14 residues. With V trimmed by 4 bases and J by 6 bases, 3 bases remained unmatched. Germline lookup yields CDR1 SGHVS and CDR2 FNYEAQ. The CDR3 DNA sequence: TGTGCCAGCAGCTCAGGACAGGGGTATGAAAAACTGTTTTTT. Amino acids: CASSSGQGYEKLFF.

This clone was picked up one time. J is TRBJ2-2 and V is TRBV7-2; D uncertain. Germline V gene lookup returns CDR1 SGHTA and CDR2 FQGNSA. Trimming cost V 3 bases and J 8 bases, with 7 bases left between them. This CDR3 spans 12 amino acids. The CDR3 protein is CASSLNRGELFF. In DNA form, the CDR3 reads TGTGCCAGCAGCTTGAACCGGGGGGAGCTGTTTTTT.

The gene calls are TRBV11-2 and TRBJ2-1, with 7 nucleotides matching TRBD1. V shed 7 bases and J 3 bases; nucleotides not matched to a gene: 12. CDR3 length equals 16 residues. The germline gives CDR1 SGHAT, CDR2 FQNNGV. The chain's CDR3 is CASTTTGWDSYNEQFF. In nucleotides, the CDR3 is TGTGCCAGCACAACAACGGGCTGGGACAGCTACAATGAGCAGTTCTTC. The variable domain in full, completed from reference TRBV11-2 and TRBJ2-1, reads EAGVAQSPRYKIIEKRQSVAFWCNPISGHATLYWYQQILGQGPKLLIQFQNNGVVDDSQLPKDRFSAERLKGVDSTLKIQPAKLEDSAVYLCASTTTGWDSYNEQFFGPGTRLTVL.

The chain combines TRBV27 with TRBJ1-2, with D possibly matching TRBD1 (6 bases). Per germline, CDR1 MNHEY and CDR2 SMNVEV (reference sequence). The V end was cut by 1 base, the J end by 8 bases, with 26 bases between. This CDR3 has 18 residues. CDR3 loop: CASSLLTPDSLPGGGYTF. DNA of the CDR3: TGTGCCAGCAGTTTATTGACCCCGGACAGTCTCCCCGGGGGAGGCTACACCTTC.

The chain joins TRBV4-3 to TRBJ1-4; D is unresolved. Germline V lookup: CDR1 LGHNA, CDR2 YSLEER. The CDR3 extends over 13 amino acids. V lost 1 base and J lost 8, with 8 bases in between. CDR3 nucleotide sequence: TGCGCCAGCAGCCAAGGGAGGGCCGAAAAACTGTTTTTT. Residues: CASSQGRAEKLFF.

The CDR3 DNA sequence: TGTGCCAGCAGCCCCCCAACAGGGTCCACAGATACGCAGTATTTT. It is translated as CASSPPTGSTDTQYF. The rearrangement links TRBV5-5 to TRBJ2-3, with a tentative D call TRBD1 (6 bases). The germline V gene encodes CDR1 SGHKS and CDR2 YYEKEE (reference sequence). V dropped 4 bases and J dropped 2 bases, with 14 bases sitting between them. The CDR3 covers 15 residues.

The rearrangement links TRBV18 to TRBJ1-2; 8 bases fit TRBD1. The V gene's germline CDR1 is KGHSH and CDR2 LQKENI. The CDR3 loop spans 13 amino acids. Unmatched junction bases numbered 5, after V lost 3 bases and J lost 8 bases. CDR3 nucleotides: TGTGCCAGCTCACCCGACAGGGGCGCCGGCTACACCTTC. Translated, it gives CASSPDRGAGYTF.

The chain couples TRBV7-3 to TRBJ2-1, with 8 bases that match TRBD1. The trim removed 5 bases at V and 0 bases at J, leaving 3 bases unmatched. CDR3 length equals 15 residues. Germline CDR1 reads SGHTA; CDR2 reads FQGTGA. CDR3 in DNA: TGTGCCAGCAGCCCCGACAGGGGCTCCTACAATGAGCAGTTCTTC. Encoded protein: CASSPDRGSYNEQFF.

V gene TRBV29-1 combines with J gene TRBJ2-2, with 11 positions matching TRBD1. Trimming at V came to 8 bases and at J to 6 bases, leaving 8 bases not matched to a gene. The length of the CDR3 is 14 residues. Germline CDR1 and CDR2: SQVTM and ANQGSEA. Here the CDR3 reads CSTQGQGAAGELFF. CDR3 sequence (DNA): TGCAGCACCCAAGGACAGGGGGCAGCCGGGGAGCTGTTTTTT.

V and J are TRBV6-5 and TRBJ1-1; maybe TRBD1 (6 bases). CDR1 is MNHEY and CDR2 is SVGAGI in the germline V gene. The CDR3 has 15 amino acids. V was shortened by 6 bases and J by 4 bases, with 18 bases between the two germline ends. This chain's CDR3 is CASSLTRRGGTEAFF. The DNA of the CDR3 is TGTGCCAGCAGCCTAACTCGGAGAGGGGGCACTGAAGCTTTCTTT.

The V call is TRBV29-1, the J call TRBJ1-2; D is unclear. The CDR3 consists of 11 residues. The germline CDR1 and CDR2 sequences are SQVTM and ANQGSEA. Trimming shortened V by 4 bases and J by 6 bases, and 9 bases separated the two germline ends. CDR3: CSVVSADGYTF. The CDR3 coding sequence is TGCAGCGTTGTATCAGCTGATGGCTACACCTTC.

This sequence joins TRBV7-6 and TRBJ2-7; 9 bases agree with TRBD1. The germline CDR1 and CDR2 sequences are SGHVS and FNYEAQ. J was trimmed by 2 bases and V by 5 bases; bases with no gene match: 4. The CDR3 consists of 14 residues. The CDR3: CASSIGQGPYEQYF. The CDR3 DNA reads as TGTGCCAGCAGCATCGGACAGGGGCCCTACGAGCAGTACTTC.

CDR3 loop: CASSLAGTNTGELFF. The CDR3 DNA reads TGCGCCAGCAGCTTAGCGGGGACGAACACCGGGGAGCTGTTTTTT. The rearrangement links TRBV5-1 to TRBJ2-2; 7 bases match TRBD2. Germline assignment: CDR1 SGHRS and CDR2 YFSETQ. Losses at the gene ends were 2 bases for V and 0 bases for J; bases not matched to a gene: 1. The CDR3 loop spans 15 amino acids.

This clone was picked up one time. The chain links TRBV5-4 to TRBJ2-5; D uncertain. CDR3 length: 15 residues. Germline values: CDR1 SGHNT, CDR2 YYREEE (reference sequence). The V gene lost 4 bases and the J gene lost 4 bases, with 17 bases spanning the gap. The CDR3 region is CASSPAQPNSETQYF. CDR3 nucleotide sequence: TGTGCCAGCAGCCCAGCGCAGCCCAATTCAGAGACCCAGTACTTC.

The chain recombines TRBV4-3 with TRBJ1-3; D is undetermined. V lost 0 bases and J 0 bases, leaving 6 bases between the germline ends. The CDR3 runs 15 residues. CDR1 and CDR2 from the germline V gene are LGHNA and YSLEER. Here the CDR3 DNA reads TGCGCCAGCAGCCAAGATTTTAACTCTGGAAACACCATATATTTT. The encoded protein is CASSQDFNSGNTIYF.

The count of this clone is one. The gene calls are TRBV29-1 and TRBJ2-7; D remains unclear. Trimming took off 3 bases at V and 7 bases at J, with 10 bases between the two ends. This CDR3 has 11 amino acids. CDR1 and CDR2 from the germline V gene are SQVTM and ANQGSEA. This CDR3 is CSVEVPGEQYF. CDR3 coding DNA: TGCAGCGTTGAGGTTCCTGGGGAGCAGTACTTC.